This T cell receptor (beta chain) was found in a study of blood T cells in healthy people across ages (dated by TCRdb to between 2014 and 2016). Describing the broader study: In model experiments, template switching captured about one uniquely barcoded TCR beta cDNA molecule for every two T cells. To track age-related changes in TCR beta repertoire diversity, the study relied on deep sequencing normalized with unique cDNA molecular identifiers. The donors were divided into four age groups: young (average approximately 16 years), middle-aged (almost 40), aged (approximately 62) and long-lived (about 80). To avoid experimental bias, donors of different ages were distributed randomly across sequencing lanes. For two donors (one aged 18 to 30 and one aged 80 or older), the study analyzed two additional independent replicas of 1 million unique cDNA reads from the same blood draw.

The donors were some 39 Caucasian individuals from Russia, aged roughly 6 to 100 years, who were systemically healthy. Each donor gave 8 to 10 milliliters of peripheral blood, drawn into EDTA-treated Vacutainer tubes. Ficoll-Paque density-gradient centrifugation was used to isolate PBMCs, with at least 7 million obtained per sample. Total RNA, at least 6 micrograms per sample, was extracted from PBMCs with Trizol reagent. The percentages of naive CD45RAhigh/CD27high T cells were determined by flow cytometry on a PBMC aliquot from every donor. With respect to this clonotype: The antigen it recognizes is unknown. Per-base qualities were not stored, and no clone one base away is much larger.

The study at large found these results: Donor CMV infection status was unknown, potentially confounding age-related changes in expanded clonotypes. Estimates of total diversity based on one million sequenced T cells were regarded as lower bounds and as underestimates. Compared with the aged group, the long-lived group had more naive CD4+ T cells, fewer expanded clones and increased TCR diversity, suggesting age selection. The percentage of naive T cells measured by flow cytometry correlated strongly with observed TCR beta diversity. Conclusive comparison of naive and antigen-experienced compartments was prevented by the profiling of bulk unsorted PBMCs. Observed TCR beta diversity per million T cells fell roughly linearly with age, and a significant reduction was already apparent by age around 40.

The junction shows trimming of 6 bases on V and 2 bases on J, plus 16 bases between the germline ends. CDR1 and CDR2 are drawn from the germline V gene: SQVTM, ANQGSEA. The CDR3 has 14 amino acids, counting the end cysteine and phenylalanine. The read is trimmed to its CDR3 DNA, 42 bases read in frame from base 1. The library was produced with 5' RACE. The instrument was an Illumina HiSeq 2500. A second PCR of roughly 7 to 11 cycles was performed with a sample-barcoded 5' primer and a J-beta primer mix. A unique molecular identifier was introduced onto each TCR beta cDNA molecule by a template-switch 5' adaptor carrying 12 random nucleotides. Each sample yielded at least 2.5 million CDR3-containing paired-end reads. The Mint cDNA synthesis kit, primed by a TRBC-specific oligonucleotide, was used to synthesize first-strand cDNA from all RNA. After uracil-DNA glycosylase treatment, a first 18-cycle PCR used universal primers M1SS and BC2_uni_R on all cDNA. The authors' pipeline ran thus. For normalization, 1 million high-quality reads were randomly selected from each sample, with every read carrying a distinct molecular identifier. Reads with shared molecular identifiers were discarded instead of being binned into consensus sequences. MiTCR, run with a Q25 quality threshold and the strictest error-elimination algorithm, handled CDR3 identification, clonotype clustering and error correction. A nonparametric unseen species model with Euler transformation was used to estimate lower-bound total TCR beta diversity. Clones were called with MiXCR by TCRdb after fastp trimmed the public reads at Q25, and only in-frame beta chains were retained. Every distinct CDR3 protein forms one entry, paired with its most common genes and DNA. TCRdb, rather than the study authors, made the V and J calls. This sample gives about 900,000 distinct CDR3 sequences in total; approximately 49% of them show up just once. The ten largest account for 13% of the sample.

Sequenced input: blood. This clonotype originated in a man younger than 45 in good health. The V and J genes are TRBV29-1 and TRBJ1-2; a tentative D match to TRBD1 spans 5 bases. This receptor carries the CDR3 CSVSPGPLNYGYTF. The DNA is TGCAGCGTATCCCCGGGACCGCTAAACTATGGCTACACCTTC.